A single sample gave rise to the 21 T cell receptor beta chains below, sequenced in a study of lymphopenia after photon versus proton radiotherapy. Here immunoSEQ multiplex PCR was the method, and the copy in TCRdb shows in-frame clones only, minus some. The sample has about 70,000 clones, 85% to 95% seen once. Sample: peripheral blood, taken from a patient treated with photon-based radiotherapy. Receptors originate from a middle-aged woman with cholangiocarcinoma.

The CDR3 region has the DNA TGTGCCAGCAGCCTCCGAGGTACCCAAGAGACCCAGTACTTC. It encodes CASSLRGTQETQYF. The genes are TRBV7-3 and TRBJ2-5; D is ambiguous. CDR3 length: 14 residues. Germline lookup yields CDR1 SGHTA and CDR2 FQGTGA. V was cut by 5 bases and J by 1 base, with 11 bases left in between.

This chain joins TRBV4-2 and TRBJ2-3, with D unresolved. V was shortened by 2 bases and J by 3 bases, with 3 bases between the two germline ends. CDR3 size: 12 residues. Per the germline V gene, CDR1 is LGHNA and CDR2 is YNFKEQ. The CDR3 loop reads CASSQNTDTQYF. The CDR3 DNA is TGTGCCAGCAGCCAAAATACAGATACGCAGTATTTT.

J is TRBJ2-7 and V is TRBV30; D is ambiguous. The CDR3 totals 12 residues. From germline, CDR1 is GTSNPN and CDR2 SVGIG (reference sequence). Trimming took 1 base from V and 3 from J, leaving 7 bases between them. The CDR3 sequence: CAWSGASYEQYF. The DNA for the CDR3 is TGTGCCTGGAGTGGGGCTAGCTACGAGCAGTACTTC. Filled out from reference TRBV30 and TRBJ2-7, the complete variable domain reads SQTIHQWPATLVQPVGSPLSLECTVEGTSNPNLYWYRQAAGRGLQLLFYSVGIGQISSEVPQNLSASRPQDRQFILSSKKLLLSDSGFYLCAWSGASYEQYFGPGTRLTVT.

This sequence joins TRBV6-6 and TRBJ1-1, with 7 bases lining up with TRBD1. Trimming at V came to 5 bases and at J to 3 bases, leaving 3 bases not matched to a gene. CDR3 length: 13 residues. Germline V gene sequence: CDR1 MNHNY, CDR2 SVGAGI (reference sequence). The CDR3 DNA reads as TGTGCCAGCAGTCGCAGGGGGGACACTGAAGCTTTCTTT. Encoded protein: CASSRRGDTEAFF.

CDR3 DNA sequence: TGTGCCAGCAGCCGAAACATAGACGGTTATGGCTACACCTTC. Its translation: CASSRNIDGYGYTF. The chain combines TRBV7-2 with TRBJ1-2; no clear D. The CDR3 is 14 residues long. V was trimmed by 5 bases and J by 5 bases, leaving 15 bases between them. Germline CDR1 is SGHTA and CDR2 is FQGNSA.

The chain uses TRBV12-5 and TRBJ2-7; D is possibly TRBD1 (6 bases). The CDR3 sequence is 13 residues long. CDR1 and CDR2 (germline): LGHNT, FRNRAP. Deletions cut 2 bases from V and 6 bases from J, with 11 bases between. The CDR3 spells CASGLSTGSEQYF. The CDR3 nucleotides read TGTGCTAGTGGTTTGAGTACAGGGAGCGAGCAGTACTTC. The full variable domain, completed using reference TRBV12-5 and TRBJ2-7, is DARVTQTPRHKVTEMGQEVTMRCQPILGHNTVFWYRQTMMQGLELLAYFRNRAPLDDSGMPKDRFSAEMPDATLATLKIQPSEPRDSAVYFCASGLSTGSEQYFGPGTRLTVT.

The chain employs TRBV7-9 and TRBJ1-4, with 8 bases that match TRBD1. Unmatched junction bases numbered 3, after V lost 5 bases and J lost 7 bases. Per germline, CDR1 SEHNR and CDR2 FQNEAQ (reference sequence). The CDR3 spans 13 residues. The chain's CDR3 is CASSPDRAEKLFF. The CDR3 DNA reads as TGTGCCAGCAGCCCGGACAGGGCTGAAAAACTGTTTTTT.

The V and J genes are TRBV29-1 and TRBJ2-3; the D gene is possibly TRBD1 (5 bases). Germline assignment: CDR1 SQVTM and CDR2 ANQGSEA. V was trimmed by 2 bases and J by 3 bases, leaving 9 bases between them. This CDR3 comprises 13 residues. The CDR3 reads CSVEQGSTDTQYF. In DNA form, the CDR3 reads TGCAGCGTTGAACAGGGCAGTACAGATACGCAGTATTTT.

The CDR3 DNA reads as TGCGCCAGCAGCCACGCACTAGCGGGAGGGGGGGCAGATACGCAGTATTTT. Its translation is CASSHALAGGGADTQYF. The chain is built from TRBV4-3 and TRBJ2-3; 13 bases map to TRBD2. In germline, CDR1 is LGHNA, CDR2 YSLEER. V trimming: 3 bases; J trimming: 4 bases; junction bases outside the gene matches: 7. The CDR3 extends over 17 amino acids.

V and J are TRBV14 and TRBJ1-2; D not resolved. This CDR3 is built from 15 residues. Trimming pared 4 bases from V and 2 bases from J, leaving 14 bases between. Looked up from germline, CDR1 is SGHDN and CDR2 is FVKESK. CDR3 nucleotides: TGTGCCAGCAGCCCAACAACGAGACCCAACTATGGCTACACCTTC. Its protein product is CASSPTTRPNYGYTF.

The chain has TRBV7-2 and TRBJ1-6; 7 nucleotides agree with TRBD1. J lost 7 bases, V lost 6 bases, and 6 bases had no gene match. The germline gives CDR1 SGHTA, CDR2 FQGNSA. The CDR3 covers 14 residues. The CDR3 loop reads CASSLTGDNSPLHF. CDR3 nucleotide sequence: TGTGCCAGCAGTCTCACAGGGGACAATTCACCCCTCCACTTT.

The J gene is TRBJ2-1, the V gene TRBV28; D not resolved. The CDR3 spans 11 residues. The germline CDR1 and CDR2 sequences are MDHEN and SYDVKM. V was cut by 7 bases and J by 12 bases, with 13 bases left in between. CDR3: CASNKGGGQFF. The CDR3 region has the DNA TGTGCCAGCAATAAGGGTGGCGGGCAGTTCTTC. The full variable domain, completed using reference TRBV28 and TRBJ2-1, is DVKVTQSSRYLVKRTGEKVFLECVQDMDHENMFWYRQDPGLGLRLIYFSYDVKMKEKGDIPEGYSVSREKKERFSLILESASTNQTSMYLCASNKGGGQFFGPGTRLTVL.

V and J are TRBV5-5 and TRBJ2-7, with D unresolved. CDR1 is SGHKS and CDR2 is YYEKEE in the germline V gene (reference sequence). V shed 0 bases and J shed 0 bases, with 10 bases lying between them. CDR3 length: 15 amino acids. This chain's CDR3 is CASSLEVSFSYEQYF. The CDR3 nucleotides read TGTGCCAGCAGCTTGGAGGTTAGCTTCTCCTACGAGCAGTACTTC.

This clone has only one observation. CDR3 sequence reads: CASRPGSYNSPLHF. In DNA, the CDR3 is TGTGCCAGCCGGCCTGGCTCCTATAATTCACCCCTCCACTTT. The rearrangement links TRBV6-1 to TRBJ1-6, with D unresolved. The ends were cut back, 8 bases at V and 0 bases at J, with 8 bases in the middle. CDR3 length: 14 amino acids. Germline CDR1 reads MNHNS; CDR2 reads SASEGT.

The V gene is TRBV5-4, the J gene TRBJ2-5; TRBD1 aligns across 9 bases. Germline CDR1 reads SGHNT; CDR2 reads YYREEE (reference sequence). The V segment lost 4 bases and the J segment 2 bases; nucleotides outside the gene matches: 3. The CDR3 sequence is 14 residues long. In nucleotides, the CDR3 is TGTGCCAGCAGCCTCGGACAGGGGCAAGAGACCCAGTACTTC. This encodes CASSLGQGQETQYF.

The chain has TRBV4-3 and TRBJ1-1, with D unresolved. The CDR3 is made up of 13 amino acids. Germline V gene sequence: CDR1 LGHNA, CDR2 YSLEER. V lost 0 bases to trimming and J lost 5 bases, with 7 bases between them. The CDR3 bases are TGCGCCAGCAGCCAAGATAGGTGGACTGAAGCTTTCTTT. It yields the protein CASSQDRWTEAFF.

This rearrangement joins TRBV5-6 to TRBJ1-5; 9 bases match TRBD1. The CDR3 has 14 amino acids. The V gene end was trimmed by 1 base and the J gene end by 5 bases; junction bases not matched to a gene: 1. Germline CDR1 reads SGHDT; CDR2 reads YYEEEE. The CDR3 here is CASSLRTGDQPQHF. In DNA, the CDR3 is TGTGCCAGCAGCTTGAGGACAGGGGATCAGCCCCAGCATTTT.

The chain combines TRBV6-1 with TRBJ2-1; TRBD1 matches 8 bases. This CDR3 region has 18 residues. CDR1 and CDR2 (germline): MNHNS, SASEGT. The J segment lost 6 bases and the V segment lost 4 bases, leaving 17 bases of the junction unmatched. CDR3 protein: CASSVIGQGAAFFNEQFF. Here the CDR3 DNA reads TGTGCCAGCAGTGTAATCGGCCAGGGGGCCGCGTTTTTCAATGAGCAGTTCTTC.

This clone was detected once. Mismatch with germline at one junction end may stem from a read error. Other nucleotide sequences from this sample produce the same CDR3. The chain has TRBV29-1 and TRBJ2-7; 7 nucleotides agree with TRBD1. The germline V gene encodes CDR1 SQVTM and CDR2 ANQGSEA. This CDR3 is built from 14 residues. CDR3 bases: TGCAGCGTAGCAAGGACAGGCGCCTCCTATGAGCAGTACTTC. Translation gives CSVARTGASYEQYF.

Of note for this clone: Sequence at one end of the junction differs from germline and may be a read error. V is TRBV7-7 and J is TRBJ2-7, with D perhaps assigned TRBD1 or TRBD2 (5 bases each). Looked up from germline, CDR1 is SSHAT and CDR2 is FNYEAQ (reference sequence). The CDR3 covers 13 residues. Written as DNA, the CDR3 is TGTGCTAGCAGCTGGGGGTGGACGGACGGACCGTACTTC. It specifies CASSWGWTDGPYF.

The chain is built from TRBV7-9 and TRBJ2-7; D might be TRBD1 or TRBD2, each matching 5 bases. The germline gives CDR1 SEHNR, CDR2 FQNEAQ (reference sequence). The CDR3 runs 14 residues. V lost 4 bases, J lost 3 bases, and 13 bases lay in between. The CDR3 loop is CASSSPGPYYEQYF. The CDR3 DNA is TGTGCCAGCAGCTCTCCGGGACCCTACTACGAGCAGTACTTC. Variable domain in full (rest from reference TRBV7-9 and TRBJ2-7): DTGVSQNPRHKITKRGQNVTFRCDPISEHNRLYWYRQTLGQGPEFLTYFQNEAQLEKSRLLSDRFSAERPKGSFSTLEIQRTEQGDSAMYLCASSSPGPYYEQYFGPGTRLTVT.